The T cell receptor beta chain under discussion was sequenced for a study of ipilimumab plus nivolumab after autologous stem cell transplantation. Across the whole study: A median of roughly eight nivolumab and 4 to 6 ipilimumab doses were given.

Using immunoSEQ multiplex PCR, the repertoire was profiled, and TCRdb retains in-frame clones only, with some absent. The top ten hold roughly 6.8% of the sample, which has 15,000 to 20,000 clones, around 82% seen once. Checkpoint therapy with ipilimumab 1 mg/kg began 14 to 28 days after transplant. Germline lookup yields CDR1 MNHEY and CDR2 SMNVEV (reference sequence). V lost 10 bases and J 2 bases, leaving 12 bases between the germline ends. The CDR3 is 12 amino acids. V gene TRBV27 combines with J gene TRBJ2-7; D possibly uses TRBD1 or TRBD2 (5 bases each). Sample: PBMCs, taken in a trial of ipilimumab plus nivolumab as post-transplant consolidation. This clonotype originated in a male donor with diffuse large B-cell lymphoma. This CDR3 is CATGTIPYEQYF. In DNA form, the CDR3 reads TGTGCCACCGGGACCATTCCCTACGAGCAGTACTTC.